The 2 T cell receptor beta chains listed next were all sequenced from one sample in a study of T-cell memory formation after mild COVID-19 (dated by TCRdb to the early 2020s). Receptor libraries were prepared by 5' RACE. Instrument on record: Illumina NovaSeq 6000. Using fastp at Q25 and MiXCR, TCRdb reprocessed the public reads and kept productive beta chains. Rows are combined by CDR3 protein, so each entry shows the most common genes and DNA. A total of about 560,000 distinct CDR3 sequences appear in this sample, roughly 22% of them only once. Roughly 8.3% of the sample is held by the ten biggest clonotypes. The sequencing input was PBMCs or a T cell subset sorted from them (not recorded which). Receptors were obtained from an adult woman who had mild COVID-19 (a few samples of this study predate the infection). The sample titles of this study are shuffled in the database, so cell type and time point are left out; the donor was told from shared clones.

V is TRBV4-3 and J is TRBJ2-3; the D is unclear. V shed 3 bases and J shed 1 base, with 8 bases lying between them. The CDR3 runs to 14 residues. Germline V gene data show CDR1 as LGHNA and CDR2 as YSLEER. In DNA, the CDR3 is TGCGCCAGCAGCCAGAGAGGTGGCACAGATACGCAGTATTTT. It specifies CASSQRGGTDTQYF.

The table lists this clonotype with a few counts. The chain couples TRBV7-8 to TRBJ1-5; 10 bases are a match to TRBD1. The CDR3 consists of 16 residues. Germline loops: CDR1 SGHVS, CDR2 FQNEAQ. The V and J ends lost 3 bases and 4 bases, in that order; junction bases with no gene match: 6. The CDR3 is CASSFSGTGENQPQHF. The CDR3 nucleotides are TGTGCCAGCAGCTTTTCCGGGACAGGGGAAAATCAGCCCCAGCATTTT.